Detailed here is one TCR beta chain. The target of this receptor is not known. Qualities for individual bases were not recorded, and no much larger clone is one base off. These data are taken from a study of blood T cell repertoires in COVID-19 (dated by TCRdb to the early 2020s). Broadly, across the study: Collaborator samples came from the United States, Italy and Spain and covered acute and convalescent phases of COVID-19. HLA class I and class II types, where available, came from metadata supplied by the sample provider rather than from assay-based typing. The samples were drawn from two sources: the first 160 participants of the ongoing ImmuneRACE study, and 1,254 subjects contributed by 6 global collaborators. The material from the prospective study consisted of cDNA or gDNA derived from T cells, B-cell-depleted T cells, or PBMCs. Deeply sampled blood TCRbeta repertoires from subjects exposed to, actively infected with, or recovered from COVID-19 were included in the dataset. Nearly every sample came with metadata listing a de-identified subject ID, COVID-19 status, age in years and sex. The repertoires were released in a freely available public database intended as a resource for research on the immune response to SARS-CoV-2.

TCRbeta CDR3 regions were amplified from genomic DNA using the immunoSEQ Assay, a bias-controlled multiplex PCR. Under the source paper's analysis protocol: The number of nucleated cells in each sample was estimated by amplification of reference gene primers within the assay. Sequence reads were collapsed and filtered to measure the absolute abundance of every unique TCRbeta CDR3 rearrangement. For each sample, productive Simpson clonality was calculated as the square root of Simpson's diversity index across productive rearrangements. Here the immuneACCESS table is served through TCRdb, limited to in-frame sequences with V and J called. Missing clones are a known gap in these copies; in checked studies unresolved V genes cover under half, and the rest lacks a known reason. V and J calls and clone size are copied from that table; D and trimming were computed from the DNA. The sample has roughly 250,000 clones on record, around nine tenths of them singletons. Of the sample, around 2.2% is held by the ten largest clones.

Another Seattle source contributed samples from volunteer blood donors who had recovered from COVID-19. Collaborating institutions collected whole blood in K2EDTA tubes following their own protocols. Collaborator samples were shipped for TCRbeta analysis as frozen whole blood, isolated PBMCs, or DNA extracted from either sample type. Paper-wide results and their limitations: The quantity of clinical and demographic metadata differed by source and by participant and was supplied without curation.

Based on the germline V gene, the CDR1 and CDR2 sequences are MNHEY and SVGAGI. At the junction V is shortened by 5 bases and J by 5 bases; bases outside the gene matches: 8. From the cysteine up to the phenylalanine, the CDR3 has a length of 15 residues. Only the CDR3 portion is preserved as DNA: 45 bases, with reading frame beginning at the first base. The TCR originated in a middle-aged woman who had recovered from COVID-19. The sequence links TRBV6-5 to TRBJ2-1, with TRBD2 identical over 8 junction bases. Material: peripheral blood. The sequence in DNA is TGTGCCAGCAGTCCCCCCAGCGGGGGTCACAATGAGCAGTTCTTC. Translation gives CASSPPSGGHNEQFF.